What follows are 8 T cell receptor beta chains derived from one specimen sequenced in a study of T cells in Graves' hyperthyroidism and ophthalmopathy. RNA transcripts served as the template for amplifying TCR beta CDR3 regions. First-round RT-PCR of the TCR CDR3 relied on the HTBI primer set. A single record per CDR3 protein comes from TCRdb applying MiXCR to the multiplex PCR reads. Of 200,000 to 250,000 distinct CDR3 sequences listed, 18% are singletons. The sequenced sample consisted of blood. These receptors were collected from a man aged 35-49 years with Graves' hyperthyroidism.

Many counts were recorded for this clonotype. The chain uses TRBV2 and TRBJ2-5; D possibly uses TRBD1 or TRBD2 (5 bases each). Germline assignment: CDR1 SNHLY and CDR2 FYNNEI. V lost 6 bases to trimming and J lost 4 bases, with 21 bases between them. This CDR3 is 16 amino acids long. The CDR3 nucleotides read TGTGCCAGCAGCCCTGGCATAAGGGACCTTCGAGAGACCCAGTACTTC. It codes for CASSPGIRDLRETQYF.

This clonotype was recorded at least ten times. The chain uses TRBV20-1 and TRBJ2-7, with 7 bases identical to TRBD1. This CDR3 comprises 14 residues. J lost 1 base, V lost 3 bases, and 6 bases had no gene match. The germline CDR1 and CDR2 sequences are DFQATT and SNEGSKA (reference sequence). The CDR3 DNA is TGCAGTGCTAGCGGGACAGATGCATCCTACGAGCAGTACTTC. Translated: CSASGTDASYEQYF.

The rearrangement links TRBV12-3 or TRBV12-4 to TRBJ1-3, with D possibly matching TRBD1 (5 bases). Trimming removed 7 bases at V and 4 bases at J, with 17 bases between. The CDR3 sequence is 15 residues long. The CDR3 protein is CASTTGGDRGNTIYF. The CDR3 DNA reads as TGTGCCAGCACTACCGGAGGGGACCGAGGAAACACCATATATTTT.

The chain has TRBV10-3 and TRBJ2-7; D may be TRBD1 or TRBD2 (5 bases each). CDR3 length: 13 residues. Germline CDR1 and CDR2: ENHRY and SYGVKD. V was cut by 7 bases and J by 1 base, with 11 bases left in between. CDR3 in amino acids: CAITPGRSYEQYF. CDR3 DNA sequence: TGTGCCATCACCCCGGGGCGATCCTACGAGCAGTACTTC.

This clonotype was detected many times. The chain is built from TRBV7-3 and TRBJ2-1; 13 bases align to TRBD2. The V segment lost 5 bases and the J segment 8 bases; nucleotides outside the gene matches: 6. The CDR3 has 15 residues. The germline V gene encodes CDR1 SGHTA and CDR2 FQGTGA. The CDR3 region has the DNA TGTGCCAGCAGCGATACTAGCGGGGGGGCGGATGAGCAGTTCTTC. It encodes CASSDTSGGADEQFF. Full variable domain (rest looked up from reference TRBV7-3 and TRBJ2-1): GAGVSQTPSNKVTEKGKYVELRCDPISGHTALYWYRQSLGQGPEFLIYFQGTGAADDSGLPNDRFFAVRPEGSVSTLKIQRTERGDSAVYLCASSDTSGGADEQFFGPGTRLTVL.

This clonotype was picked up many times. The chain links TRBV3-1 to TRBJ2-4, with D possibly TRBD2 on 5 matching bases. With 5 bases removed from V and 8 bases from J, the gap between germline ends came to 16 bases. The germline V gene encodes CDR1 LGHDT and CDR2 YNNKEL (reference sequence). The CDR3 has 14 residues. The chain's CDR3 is CASSSNAGGYIQYF. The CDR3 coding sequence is TGTGCCAGCAGCTCCAACGCCGGAGGTTACATTCAGTACTTC.

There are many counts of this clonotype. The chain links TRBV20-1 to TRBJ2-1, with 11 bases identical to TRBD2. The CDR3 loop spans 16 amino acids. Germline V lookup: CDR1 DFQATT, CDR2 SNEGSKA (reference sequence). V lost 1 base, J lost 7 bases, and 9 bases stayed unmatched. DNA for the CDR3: TGCAGTGCTAGAGGGGTAGCGGGGGGGCCTGTAAATGAGCAGTTCTTC. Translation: CSARGVAGGPVNEQFF.

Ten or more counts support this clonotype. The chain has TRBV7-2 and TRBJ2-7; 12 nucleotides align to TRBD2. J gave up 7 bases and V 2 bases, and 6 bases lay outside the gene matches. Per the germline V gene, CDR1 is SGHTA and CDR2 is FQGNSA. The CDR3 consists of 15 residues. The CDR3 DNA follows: TGTGCCAGCAGCTTACTAGCGGGGGGGGAAGGAGAGCAGTACTTC. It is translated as CASSLLAGGEGEQYF.